The 3 T cell receptor beta chains below come from one sample, sequenced in a study of CD8+ T cells in alopecia areata. The authors extracted RNA and reverse transcribed it into cDNA as the sequencing template. Produced via immunoSEQ multiplex PCR; TCRdb's table is partial and in-frame only. The repertoire holds 80,000 to 100,000 clones, with roughly 47% as singletons. The sample's treatment: oral pan-JAK inhibitor, 5-10 mg twice daily. Sequenced here: CD8+ T cells sorted from blood, sampled at week 24, from a patient treated with tofacitinib. These TCRs come from a human donor with alopecia areata.

V usage is TRBV9 and J usage is TRBJ2-5, with D possibly being TRBD2 (5 bases). The CDR3 consists of 13 residues. The V gene lost 4 bases and the J gene lost 3 bases, with 10 bases spanning the gap. Germline CDR1 reads SGDLS; CDR2 reads YYNGEE. CDR3 protein: CASSRSGEETQYF. As DNA, the CDR3 is TGTGCCAGCAGCAGAAGCGGAGAAGAGACCCAGTACTTC.

V and J are TRBV4-1 and TRBJ2-5; TRBD2 agrees at 8 bases. V shed 3 bases, J shed 3 bases, and the junction held 3 bases outside the gene matches. Germline V CDR1 and CDR2: MGHRA, YSYEKL. The CDR3 spans 14 residues. This CDR3 is CASSHLGGEETQYF. The CDR3 DNA is TGCGCCAGCAGCCACCTCGGGGGGGAAGAGACCCAGTACTTC.

The chain is built from TRBV9 and TRBJ2-6; no firm D call. The CDR3 is made up of 14 amino acids. The germline V and J ends were trimmed by 0 bases and 4 bases, with 5 bases remaining between them. Germline CDR1 is SGDLS and CDR2 is YYNGEE. CDR3 region: CASSVVSGANVLTF. The CDR3 DNA reads TGTGCCAGCAGCGTAGTATCCGGGGCCAACGTCCTGACTTTC.